A selection of T cell receptor beta chains follows, all from one sample in a study of regulatory T cells in long-lasting Graves disease. Via MiXCR, TCRdb re-called the multiplex PCR reads, giving one row per CDR3 protein. The data show nearly 350,000 distinct CDR3 sequences, with less than 20% seen just once and around 30% held by the top ten. The sequenced sample was peripheral blood mononuclear cells (PBMCs), obtained when the disease was refractory, from a patient treated with antithyroid drugs. Receptors were obtained from a female donor with Graves disease. Both conserved end residues are part of each CDR3. Each record gives: CDR3 protein, CDR3 DNA, D gene, V gene, J gene, clone size. The D gene is left open where the match is weak. Size is omitted from some rows. Given values are once, few, many or a class for expanded clones.

CDR3aa: CSARVWAGGGSGANVLTF
CDR3nt: TGCAGTGCTAGAGTATGGGCAGGCGGGGGCAGCGGGGCCAACGTCCTGACTTTC
d_gene: .
v_gene: TRBV20-1
j_gene: TRBJ2-6
abundance: .

CDR3aa: CASRTGVNSNQPQHF
CDR3nt: TGCGCCAGTCGTACAGGGGTAAATAGCAATCAGCCCCAGCATTTT
d_gene: TRBD1
v_gene: TRBV5-1
j_gene: TRBJ1-5
abundance: many

CDR3aa: CASSLYKGPNTGELFF
CDR3nt: TGTGCCAGCAGCTTGTATAAGGGGCCGAACACCGGGGAGCTGTTTTTT
d_gene: .
v_gene: TRBV5-5
j_gene: TRBJ2-2
abundance: few

CDR3aa: CASSATGIRTGNTIYF
CDR3nt: TGTGCCAGTAGTGCGACCGGCATTCGGACTGGAAACACCATATATTTT
d_gene: .
v_gene: TRBV19
j_gene: TRBJ1-3
abundance: .

CDR3aa: CASSQDVEVPLYEQYF
CDR3nt: TGTGCCAGCAGCCAAGATGTCGAGGTTCCTCTCTACGAGCAGTACTTC
d_gene: .
v_gene: TRBV14
j_gene: TRBJ2-7
abundance: few

CDR3aa: CASSLDRFNTEAFF
CDR3nt: TGTGCCAGCTCTCTCGACAGGTTTAACACTGAAGCTTTCTTT
d_gene: .
v_gene: TRBV2
j_gene: TRBJ1-1
abundance: many

CDR3aa: CANGQGANGYTF
CDR3nt: TGTGCCAACGGACAGGGGGCGAATGGCTACACCTTC
d_gene: TRBD1
v_gene: TRBV9
j_gene: TRBJ1-2
abundance: .

CDR3aa: CSARGPSGYEQYF
CDR3nt: TGCAGTGCTAGAGGGCCTAGCGGGTACGAGCAGTACTTC
d_gene: TRBD2
v_gene: TRBV20-1
j_gene: TRBJ2-7
abundance: many

CDR3aa: CASSLRTGASSRAGELFF
CDR3nt: TGTGCCAGCAGTTTGCGGACAGGGGCAAGTAGTAGAGCCGGGGAGCTGTTTTTT
d_gene: TRBD1
v_gene: TRBV6-2/TRBV6-3
j_gene: TRBJ2-2
abundance: .

CDR3aa: CASSLYGGGGYTF
CDR3nt: TGTGCCAGCAGCTTATATGGGGGGGGCGGCTACACCTTC
d_gene: .
v_gene: TRBV7-2
j_gene: TRBJ1-2
abundance: few

CDR3aa: CSANRAVAFEQYF
CDR3nt: TGCAGTGCCAACCGGGCTGTAGCGTTCGAGCAGTACTTC
d_gene: .
v_gene: TRBV20-1
j_gene: TRBJ2-7
abundance: many

CDR3aa: CASSFRGRGEKLFF
CDR3nt: TGTGCCAGCAGTTTCCGGGGACGAGGAGAAAAACTGTTTTTT
d_gene: .
v_gene: TRBV27
j_gene: TRBJ1-4
abundance: many

CDR3aa: CASSLVVTGSLEQYF
CDR3nt: TGTGCCAGCAGCTTAGTTGTGACAGGATCCCTCGAGCAGTACTTC
d_gene: .
v_gene: TRBV11-2
j_gene: TRBJ2-7
abundance: many

CDR3aa: CASSIRNAATDTEAFF
CDR3nt: TGTGCCAGTAGTATTAGGAATGCGGCTACTGACACTGAAGCTTTCTTT
d_gene: .
v_gene: TRBV19
j_gene: TRBJ1-1
abundance: few

CDR3aa: CASSLRGPAPEAFF
CDR3nt: TGTGCCAGCAGTTTACGGGGCCCGGCCCCTGAAGCTTTCTTT
d_gene: .
v_gene: TRBV27
j_gene: TRBJ1-1
abundance: many

CDR3aa: CASSPQGVSYNEQFF
CDR3nt: TGTGCCAGCAGCCCCCAGGGTGTCTCCTACAATGAGCAGTTCTTC
d_gene: .
v_gene: TRBV7-2
j_gene: TRBJ2-1
abundance: few

CDR3aa: CASSLIDNGQVTYEQYF
CDR3nt: TGTGCCAGCAGTTTAATAGATAACGGACAGGTCACCTACGAGCAGTACTTC
d_gene: TRBD1
v_gene: TRBV28
j_gene: TRBJ2-7
abundance: many

CDR3aa: CASSPPRRGAGDTQYF
CDR3nt: TGTGCCAGCAGCCCCCCAAGAAGGGGGGCAGGAGATACGCAGTATTTT
d_gene: .
v_gene: TRBV28
j_gene: TRBJ2-3
abundance: .

CDR3aa: CASSFFRGGVETQYF
CDR3nt: TGTGCCAGCAGCTTCTTCCGGGGGGGGGTGGAGACCCAGTACTTC
d_gene: TRBD2
v_gene: TRBV7-8
j_gene: TRBJ2-5
abundance: many

CDR3aa: CASSLTGINSPLHF
CDR3nt: TGTGCCAGCAGTTTAACAGGGATCAATTCACCCCTCCACTTT
d_gene: .
v_gene: TRBV12-3/TRBV12-4
j_gene: TRBJ1-6
abundance: many

CDR3aa: CASSLARDRASIRRETQYF
CDR3nt: TGTGCCAGCAGCTTAGCGAGAGACAGGGCCTCAATCCGTCGGGAGACCCAGTACTTC
d_gene: TRBD1
v_gene: TRBV7-8
j_gene: TRBJ2-5
abundance: many

CDR3aa: CASSPPTGQGGTGELFF
CDR3nt: TGCGCCAGCAGCCCCCCGACGGGCCAGGGTGGCACCGGGGAGCTGTTTTTT
d_gene: .
v_gene: TRBV5-1
j_gene: TRBJ2-2
abundance: .

CDR3aa: CASSKGRISGNTIYF
CDR3nt: TGTGCCAGCTCGAAAGGACGGATCTCTGGAAACACCATATATTTT
d_gene: .
v_gene: TRBV3-1
j_gene: TRBJ1-3
abundance: many

CDR3aa: CANGADTGELFF
CDR3nt: TGTGCCAACGGGGCCGACACCGGGGAGCTGTTTTTT
d_gene: .
v_gene: TRBV12-3/TRBV12-4
j_gene: TRBJ2-2
abundance: .

CDR3aa: CASSLSSGTVSYEQYF
CDR3nt: TGTGCCAGCAGTTTATCATCCGGGACGGTCTCCTACGAGCAGTACTTC
d_gene: .
v_gene: TRBV27
j_gene: TRBJ2-7
abundance: many

CDR3aa: CASSLGPTNHF
CDR3nt: TGTGCCAGCAGTTTGGGACCGACAAATCACTTC
d_gene: .
v_gene: TRBV6-5
j_gene: TRBJ2-5
abundance: many

CDR3aa: CASSADLTGELFF
CDR3nt: TGTGCCAGCAGCGCAGACTTGACCGGGGAGCTGTTTTTT
d_gene: .
v_gene: TRBV9
j_gene: TRBJ2-2
abundance: few

CDR3aa: CASSLDRGIGGYTF
CDR3nt: TGTGCCAGCAGCTTAGACAGGGGGATTGGTGGCTACACCTTC
d_gene: TRBD1
v_gene: TRBV7-9
j_gene: TRBJ1-2
abundance: .

CDR3aa: CASGQALNTEAFF
CDR3nt: TGTGCCTCCGGACAGGCCCTGAACACTGAAGCTTTCTTT
d_gene: TRBD1
v_gene: TRBV30
j_gene: TRBJ1-1
abundance: .

CDR3aa: CASSQDDGGCTAENTGELFF
CDR3nt: TGTGCCAGCAGCCAAGATGATGGTGGGTGCACAGCCGAAAACACCGGGGAGCTGTTTTTT
d_gene: .
v_gene: TRBV3-2
j_gene: TRBJ2-2
abundance: .

CDR3aa: CASSQAPRGLNTEAFF
CDR3nt: TGCGCCAGCAGCCAAGCACCGAGGGGGCTGAACACTGAAGCTTTCTTT
d_gene: TRBD1
v_gene: TRBV4-1
j_gene: TRBJ1-1
abundance: few

CDR3aa: CASSIRVVQPQHF
CDR3nt: TGTGCCAGTAGTATCCGGGTTGTTCAGCCCCAGCATTTT
d_gene: .
v_gene: TRBV19
j_gene: TRBJ1-5
abundance: many

CDR3aa: CASGLGRVTNEKLFF
CDR3nt: TGTGCTAGTGGTTTAGGCAGGGTTACCAATGAAAAACTGTTTTTT
d_gene: .
v_gene: TRBV12-5
j_gene: TRBJ1-4
abundance: many

CDR3aa: CASSRPEDRAAEAFF
CDR3nt: TGTGCCAGCAGTCGCCCCGAGGACAGGGCCGCTGAAGCTTTCTTT
d_gene: TRBD1
v_gene: TRBV6-2/TRBV6-3
j_gene: TRBJ1-1
abundance: many

CDR3aa: CACWTGLTYEQYF
CDR3nt: TGTGCCTGTTGGACGGGTCTGACCTACGAGCAGTACTTC
d_gene: .
v_gene: TRBV30
j_gene: TRBJ2-7
abundance: many

CDR3aa: CASSVEGTSNQPQHF
CDR3nt: TGTGCCAGCAGCGTAGAGGGGACTAGCAATCAGCCCCAGCATTTT
d_gene: .
v_gene: TRBV9
j_gene: TRBJ1-5
abundance: .

CDR3aa: CASSRNGAEAFF
CDR3nt: TGTGCCAGCAGTCGGAATGGAGCTGAAGCTTTCTTT
d_gene: .
v_gene: TRBV6-1
j_gene: TRBJ1-1
abundance: .

CDR3aa: CASSQTGRRAYEQYF
CDR3nt: TGTGCCAGCAGCCAGACAGGGAGAAGGGCCTACGAGCAGTACTTC
d_gene: TRBD1
v_gene: TRBV12-3/TRBV12-4
j_gene: TRBJ2-7
abundance: many

CDR3aa: CASSQVGGLEYTF
CDR3nt: TGTGCCAGCAGCCAAGTGGGCGGCCTTGAGTACACCTTC
d_gene: .
v_gene: TRBV3-1
j_gene: TRBJ1-2
abundance: many

CDR3aa: CAIRLAGSYEQYF
CDR3nt: TGTGCCATCAGACTAGCGGGATCCTACGAGCAGTACTTC
d_gene: TRBD2
v_gene: TRBV10-3
j_gene: TRBJ2-7
abundance: .

CDR3aa: CSARFGGSGRSTGELFF
CDR3nt: TGCAGTGCTAGATTCGGGGGCAGCGGGAGGAGCACCGGGGAGCTGTTTTTT
d_gene: TRBD2
v_gene: TRBV20-1
j_gene: TRBJ2-2
abundance: .

CDR3aa: CSPAHGTPYRNQPQHF
CDR3nt: TGCAGTCCTGCCCACGGGACACCTTACCGCAATCAGCCCCAGCATTTT
d_gene: .
v_gene: TRBV20-1
j_gene: TRBJ1-5
abundance: .

CDR3aa: CASSWGLDTGELFF
CDR3nt: TGTGCCAGCAGTTGGGGATTGGACACCGGGGAGCTGTTTTTT
d_gene: .
v_gene: TRBV28
j_gene: TRBJ2-2
abundance: many

CDR3aa: CASSHPPPRTSNTEAFF
CDR3nt: TGTGCCAGCAGCCACCCACCCCCCCGGACATCGAACACTGAAGCTTTCTTT
d_gene: .
v_gene: TRBV6-1
j_gene: TRBJ1-1
abundance: .

CDR3aa: CASSEALRAQHF
CDR3nt: TGCGCCAGCAGTGAGGCCCTTCGAGCCCAGCATTTT
d_gene: .
v_gene: TRBV10-2
j_gene: TRBJ1-5
abundance: .

CDR3aa: CASSSRTAGELFF
CDR3nt: TGTGCCAGCTCGTCCCGAACGGCCGGGGAGCTGTTTTTT
d_gene: .
v_gene: TRBV18
j_gene: TRBJ2-2
abundance: .

CDR3aa: CASSLGRRNEQFF
CDR3nt: TGTGCCAGCAGTTTAGGTCGTCGCAATGAGCAGTTCTTC
d_gene: .
v_gene: TRBV12-3/TRBV12-4
j_gene: TRBJ2-1
abundance: few

CDR3aa: CASSHPIRGRIEKLFF
CDR3nt: TGCGCCAGCAGCCATCCCATTCGGGGGCGGATTGAAAAACTGTTTTTT
d_gene: .
v_gene: TRBV4-1
j_gene: TRBJ1-4
abundance: .